This is a list of T cell receptor beta chains from one sample in a study of CD4+ T cells in melanoma. The protocol was immunoSEQ multiplex PCR, while the TCRdb copy is restricted to in-frame clones and leaves out a portion. The sample carries around 14,000 clones, 63% recorded once. Source material: cells from a culture (not recorded whether cultured in vitro). All receptors come from a human donor with melanoma. Each CDR3 is given with its conserved first and last residue. D genes are given only for firm matches. Clone size appears in some rows only: once, few, many, or a class for an expanded clone.

clone size	D gene	V gene	J gene	CDR3 DNA	CDR3 protein
.	.	TRBV30	TRBJ1-1	TGTGCCTGGATGTGGGGGAACACTGAAGCTTTCTTT	CAWMWGNTEAFF
few	.	TRBV5-5	TRBJ1-4	TGTGCCAGCAGCTTCGGGTCGGGGGATGGGGGGGAAAAACTGTTTTTT	CASSFGSGDGGEKLFF
.	.	TRBV5-4	TRBJ2-1	TGTGCCAGCAGCCCAGGGGGGGCTAGCGGCTACAATGAGCAGTTCTTC	CASSPGGASGYNEQFF
.	TRBD1	TRBV5-1	TRBJ2-1	TGCGCCAGCAGACCGGGACAGCAATACAATGAGCAGTTCTTC	CASRPGQQYNEQFF
few	.	TRBV10-1	TRBJ2-7	TGCGCCAGCAGTGAGTCTGCCGCCCGAGAGCAGTACTTC	CASSESAAREQYF
.	.	TRBV5-6	TRBJ2-2	TGTGCCAGCAGCTCCCTGGGGATTGGGGCGAACACCGGGGAGCTGTTTTTT	CASSSLGIGANTGELFF
.	.	TRBV7-8	TRBJ1-2	TGTGCCAGCAGCTATGGAACTAACTATGGCTACACCTTC	CASSYGTNYGYTF
.	TRBD2	TRBV5-4	TRBJ2-1	TGTGCCAGCAGCTTCGGCGGGGGGGCCTCCTACAATGAGCAGTTCTTC	CASSFGGGASYNEQFF
.	.	TRBV6-5	TRBJ1-4	TGTGCCAGCAGCCTCGATTATAATGAAAAACTGTTTTTT	CASSLDYNEKLFF
.	.	TRBV25-1	TRBJ1-2	TGTGCCAGCAGGGGCCTCATGGGCTACACCTTC	CASRGLMGYTF
few	.	TRBV10-3	TRBJ2-1	TGTGCCATCAGTGAAGTAGTCAAGACCAATGAGCAGTTCTTC	CAISEVVKTNEQFF
few	.	TRBV2	TRBJ2-3	TGTGCCAGCAGTGAAGCGCTGAGGGGGGACACGCAGTATTTT	CASSEALRGDTQYF
.	.	TRBV4-2	TRBJ2-7	TGTGCCAGCAGCCAAGATGGGGGGTCCTACGAGCAGTACTTC	CASSQDGGSYEQYF
.	.	TRBV6-6	TRBJ2-7	TGTGCCAGCAGTTCTATGGACGTAGCCTACGAGCAGTACTTC	CASSSMDVAYEQYF
.	TRBD1	TRBV4-1	TRBJ2-1	TGCGCCAGCAGCCATAGAAGTTTCCGGGACAGAGATTTATACAATGAGCAGTTCTTC	CASSHRSFRDRDLYNEQFF